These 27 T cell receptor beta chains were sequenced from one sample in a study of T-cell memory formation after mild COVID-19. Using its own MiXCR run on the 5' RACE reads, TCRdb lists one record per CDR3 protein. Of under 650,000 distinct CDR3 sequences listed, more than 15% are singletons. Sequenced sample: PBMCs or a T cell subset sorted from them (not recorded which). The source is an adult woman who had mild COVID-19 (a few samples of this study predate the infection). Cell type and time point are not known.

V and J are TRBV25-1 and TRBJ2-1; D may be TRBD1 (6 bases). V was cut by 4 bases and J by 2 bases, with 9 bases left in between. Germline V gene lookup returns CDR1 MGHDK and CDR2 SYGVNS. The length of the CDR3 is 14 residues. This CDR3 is CASSGTGPYNEQFF. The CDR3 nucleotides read TGTGCCAGCAGTGGTACAGGGCCCTACAATGAGCAGTTCTTC. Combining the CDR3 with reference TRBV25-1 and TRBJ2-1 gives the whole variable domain EADIYQTPRYLVIGTGKKITLECSQTMGHDKMYWYQQDPGMELHLIHYSYGVNSTEKGDLSSESTVSRIRTEHFPLTLESARPSHTSQYLCASSGTGPYNEQFFGPGTRLTVL.

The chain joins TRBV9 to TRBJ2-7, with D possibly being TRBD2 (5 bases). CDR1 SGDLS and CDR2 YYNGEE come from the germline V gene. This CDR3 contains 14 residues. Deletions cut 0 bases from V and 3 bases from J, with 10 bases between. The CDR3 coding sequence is TGTGCCAGCAGCGTAGGAGGGCCGGGCTACGAGCAGTACTTC. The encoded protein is CASSVGGPGYEQYF.

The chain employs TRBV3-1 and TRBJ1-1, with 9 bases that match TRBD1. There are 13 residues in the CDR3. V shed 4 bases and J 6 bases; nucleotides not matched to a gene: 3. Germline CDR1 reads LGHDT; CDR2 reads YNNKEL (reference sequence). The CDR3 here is CASSPRQGAEAFF. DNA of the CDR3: TGTGCCAGCAGCCCGCGACAGGGGGCTGAAGCTTTCTTT.

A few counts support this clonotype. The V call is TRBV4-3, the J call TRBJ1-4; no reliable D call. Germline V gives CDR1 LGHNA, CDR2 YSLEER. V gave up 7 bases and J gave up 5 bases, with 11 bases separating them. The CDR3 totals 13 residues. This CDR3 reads CASNNGINEKLFF. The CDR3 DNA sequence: TGCGCCAGCAATAACGGGATCAATGAAAAACTGTTTTTT.

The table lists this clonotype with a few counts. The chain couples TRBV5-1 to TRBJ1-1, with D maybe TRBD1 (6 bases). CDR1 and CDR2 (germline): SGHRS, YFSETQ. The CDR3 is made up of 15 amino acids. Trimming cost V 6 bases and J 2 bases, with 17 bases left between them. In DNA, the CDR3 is TGCGCCAGCAAAGGCAGGGGTGGAGTCAACACTGAAGCTTTCTTT. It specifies CASKGRGGVNTEAFF.

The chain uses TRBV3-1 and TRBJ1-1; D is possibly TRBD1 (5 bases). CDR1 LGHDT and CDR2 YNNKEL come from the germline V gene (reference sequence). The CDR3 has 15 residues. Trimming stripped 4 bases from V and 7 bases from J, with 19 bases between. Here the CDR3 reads CASSPPPGTRGEAFF. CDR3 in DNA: TGTGCCAGCAGCCCCCCTCCAGGGACGCGTGGTGAAGCTTTCTTT.

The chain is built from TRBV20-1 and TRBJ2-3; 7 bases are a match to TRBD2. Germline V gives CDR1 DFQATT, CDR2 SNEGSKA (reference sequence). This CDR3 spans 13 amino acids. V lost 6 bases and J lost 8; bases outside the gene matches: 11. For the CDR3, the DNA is TGCAGTGCCCAAAGCGGGGTCTATGGTACGCAGTATTTT. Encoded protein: CSAQSGVYGTQYF.

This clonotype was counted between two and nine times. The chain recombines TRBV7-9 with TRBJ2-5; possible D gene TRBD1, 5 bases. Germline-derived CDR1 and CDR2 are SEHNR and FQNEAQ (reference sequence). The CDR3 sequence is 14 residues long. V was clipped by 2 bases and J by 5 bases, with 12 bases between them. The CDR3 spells CASSLNPRAETQYF. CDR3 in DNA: TGTGCCAGCAGCTTAAACCCCAGGGCGGAGACCCAGTACTTC.

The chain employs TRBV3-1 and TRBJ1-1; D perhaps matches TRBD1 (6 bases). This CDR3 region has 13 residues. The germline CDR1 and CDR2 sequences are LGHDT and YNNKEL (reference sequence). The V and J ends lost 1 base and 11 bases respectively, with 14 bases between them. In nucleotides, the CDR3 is TGTGCCAGCAGCCAAGTTAAAGGGACACGGGCTTTCTTT. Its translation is CASSQVKGTRAFF.

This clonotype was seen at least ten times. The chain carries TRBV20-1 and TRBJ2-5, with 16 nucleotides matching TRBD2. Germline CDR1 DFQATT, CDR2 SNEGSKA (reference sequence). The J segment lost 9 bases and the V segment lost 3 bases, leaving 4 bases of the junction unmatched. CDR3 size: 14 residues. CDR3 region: CSARGLAGGPPQYF. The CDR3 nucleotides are TGCAGTGCTAGGGGACTAGCGGGGGGGCCGCCCCAGTACTTC.

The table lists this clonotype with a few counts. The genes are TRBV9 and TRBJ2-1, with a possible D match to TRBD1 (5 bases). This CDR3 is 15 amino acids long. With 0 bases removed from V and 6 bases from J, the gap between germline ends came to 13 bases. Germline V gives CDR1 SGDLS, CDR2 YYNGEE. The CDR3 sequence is CASSVAQGIGNEQFF. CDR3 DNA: TGTGCCAGCAGCGTAGCTCAGGGCATTGGCAATGAGCAGTTCTTC.

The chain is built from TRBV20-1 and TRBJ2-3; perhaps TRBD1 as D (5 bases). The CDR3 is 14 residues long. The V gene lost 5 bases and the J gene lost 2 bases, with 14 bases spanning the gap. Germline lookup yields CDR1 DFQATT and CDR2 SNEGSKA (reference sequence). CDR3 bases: TGCAGTGCTCTGGGGCTTGCACTCACAGATACGCAGTATTTT. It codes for CSALGLALTDTQYF.

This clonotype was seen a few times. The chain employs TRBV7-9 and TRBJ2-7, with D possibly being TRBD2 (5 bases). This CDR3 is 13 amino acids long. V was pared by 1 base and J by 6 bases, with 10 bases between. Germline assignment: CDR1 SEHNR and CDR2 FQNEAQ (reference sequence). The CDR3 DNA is TGTGCCAGCAGCTTAGTCGTCGCGGGCGAGCAGTACTTC. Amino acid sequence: CASSLVVAGEQYF.

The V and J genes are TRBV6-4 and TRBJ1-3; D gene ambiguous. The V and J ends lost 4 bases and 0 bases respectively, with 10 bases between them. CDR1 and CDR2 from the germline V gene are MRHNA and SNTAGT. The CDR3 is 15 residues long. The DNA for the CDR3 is TGTGCCAGCAGTGCGCAAGCCACCTCTGGAAACACCATATATTTT. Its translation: CASSAQATSGNTIYF.

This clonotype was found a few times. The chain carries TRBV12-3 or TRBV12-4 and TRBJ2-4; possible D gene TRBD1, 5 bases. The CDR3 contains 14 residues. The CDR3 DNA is TGTGCTTCCAAGCAGGGCCCCACGGGAAACATTCAGTACTTC. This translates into CASKQGPTGNIQYF.

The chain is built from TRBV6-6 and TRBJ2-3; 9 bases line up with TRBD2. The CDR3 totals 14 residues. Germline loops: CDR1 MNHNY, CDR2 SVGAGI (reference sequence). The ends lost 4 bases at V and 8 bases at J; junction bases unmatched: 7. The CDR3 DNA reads TGTGCCAGCAGTTTTAGCGGGAGAGAAGCTACGCAGTATTTT. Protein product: CASSFSGREATQYF.

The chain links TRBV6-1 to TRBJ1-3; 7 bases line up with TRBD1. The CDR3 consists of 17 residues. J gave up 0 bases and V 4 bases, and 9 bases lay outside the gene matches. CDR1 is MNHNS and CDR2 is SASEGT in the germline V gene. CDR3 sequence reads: CASSAKGTVYSGNTIYF. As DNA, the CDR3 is TGTGCCAGCAGTGCAAAGGGGACAGTCTACTCTGGAAACACCATATATTTT.

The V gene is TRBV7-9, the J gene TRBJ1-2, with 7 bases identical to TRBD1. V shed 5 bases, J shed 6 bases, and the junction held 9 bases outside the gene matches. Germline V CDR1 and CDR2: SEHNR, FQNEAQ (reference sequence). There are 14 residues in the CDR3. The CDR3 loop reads CASSPTGTVDGYTF. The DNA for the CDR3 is TGTGCCAGCAGCCCGACAGGGACGGTCGATGGCTACACCTTC.

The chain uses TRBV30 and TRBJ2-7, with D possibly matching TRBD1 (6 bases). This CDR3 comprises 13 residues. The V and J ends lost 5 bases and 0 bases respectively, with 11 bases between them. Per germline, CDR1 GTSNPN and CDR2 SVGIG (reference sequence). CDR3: CAWSGAASYEQYF. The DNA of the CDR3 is TGTGCCTGGTCAGGGGCTGCCTCCTACGAGCAGTACTTC. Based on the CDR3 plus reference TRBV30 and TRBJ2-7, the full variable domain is SQTIHQWPATLVQPVGSPLSLECTVEGTSNPNLYWYRQAAGRGLQLLFYSVGIGQISSEVPQNLSASRPQDRQFILSSKKLLLSDSGFYLCAWSGAASYEQYFGPGTRLTVT.

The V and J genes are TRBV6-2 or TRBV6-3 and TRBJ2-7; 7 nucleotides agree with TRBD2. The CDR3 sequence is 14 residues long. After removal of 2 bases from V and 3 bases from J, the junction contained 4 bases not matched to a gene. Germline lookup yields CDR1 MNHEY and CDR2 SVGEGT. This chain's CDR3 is CASSYLAENYEQYF. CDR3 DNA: TGTGCCAGCAGTTACCTAGCGGAGAACTACGAGCAGTACTTC.

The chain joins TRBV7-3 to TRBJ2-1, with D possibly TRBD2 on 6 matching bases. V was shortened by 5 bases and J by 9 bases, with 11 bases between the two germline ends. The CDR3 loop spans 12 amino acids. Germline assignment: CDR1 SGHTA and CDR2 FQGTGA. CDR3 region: CASSVGGSEQFF. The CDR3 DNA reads TGTGCCAGCAGCGTGGGGGGATCTGAGCAGTTCTTC.

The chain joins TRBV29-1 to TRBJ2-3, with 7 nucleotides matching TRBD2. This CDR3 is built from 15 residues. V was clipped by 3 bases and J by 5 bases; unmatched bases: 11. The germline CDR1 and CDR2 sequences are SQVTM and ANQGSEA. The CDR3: CSVDTRGKEGDTQYF. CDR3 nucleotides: TGCAGCGTTGACACGCGGGGGAAGGAAGGAGATACGCAGTATTTT.

The DNA for the CDR3 is TGTGCCAGTAGTATTTTCCACAGGCGGTCAGGGGACACTGAAGCTTTCTTT. Amino acid sequence: CASSIFHRRSGDTEAFF. The chain joins TRBV19 to TRBJ1-1; tentative D call: TRBD1 (6 bases). Trimming shortened V by 3 bases and J by 3 bases, and 20 bases separated the two germline ends. The germline gives CDR1 LNHDA, CDR2 SQIVND (reference sequence). This CDR3 has 17 amino acids.

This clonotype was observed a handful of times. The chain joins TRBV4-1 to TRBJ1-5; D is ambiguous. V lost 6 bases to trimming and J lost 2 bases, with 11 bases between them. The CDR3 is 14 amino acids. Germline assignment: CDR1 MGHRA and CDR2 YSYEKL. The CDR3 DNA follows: TGCGCCAGCAGTCGGATTTTGGGCAATCAGCCCCAGCATTTT. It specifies CASSRILGNQPQHF.

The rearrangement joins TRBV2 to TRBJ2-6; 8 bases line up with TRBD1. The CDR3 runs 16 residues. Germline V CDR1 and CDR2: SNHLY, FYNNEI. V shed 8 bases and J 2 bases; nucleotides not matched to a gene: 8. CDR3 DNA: TGTGCCAGCCGCCGACAGGGGTTTGCTGGGGCCAACGTCCTGACTTTC. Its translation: CASRRQGFAGANVLTF.

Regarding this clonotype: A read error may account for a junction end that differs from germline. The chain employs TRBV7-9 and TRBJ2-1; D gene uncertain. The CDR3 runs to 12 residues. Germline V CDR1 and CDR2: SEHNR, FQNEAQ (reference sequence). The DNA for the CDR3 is TGTGCCAGCAGCATAGCCCCCCGGGAGCAGTTCTTC. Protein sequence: CASSIAPREQFF.

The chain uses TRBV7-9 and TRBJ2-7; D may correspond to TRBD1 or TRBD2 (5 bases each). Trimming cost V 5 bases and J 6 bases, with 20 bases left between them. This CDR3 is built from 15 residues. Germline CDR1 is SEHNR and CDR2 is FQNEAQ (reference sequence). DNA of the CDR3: TGTGCCAGCAGCCCTTTGGGGGACGGCCGTGGCGAGCAGTACTTC. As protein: CASSPLGDGRGEQYF.